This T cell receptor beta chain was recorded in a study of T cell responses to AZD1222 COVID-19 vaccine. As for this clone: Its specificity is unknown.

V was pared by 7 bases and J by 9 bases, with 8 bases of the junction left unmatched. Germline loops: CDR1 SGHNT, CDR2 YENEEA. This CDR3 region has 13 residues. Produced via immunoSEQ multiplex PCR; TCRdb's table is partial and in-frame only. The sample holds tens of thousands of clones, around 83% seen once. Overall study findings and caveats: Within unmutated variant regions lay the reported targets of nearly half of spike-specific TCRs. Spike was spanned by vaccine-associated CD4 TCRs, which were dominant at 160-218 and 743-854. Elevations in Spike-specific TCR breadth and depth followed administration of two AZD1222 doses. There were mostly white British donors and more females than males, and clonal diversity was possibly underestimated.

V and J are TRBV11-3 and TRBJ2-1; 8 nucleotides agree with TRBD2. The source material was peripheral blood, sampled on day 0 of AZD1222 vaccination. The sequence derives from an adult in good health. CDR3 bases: TGTGCCAGCACACATGCGGGGGGCGTTGAGCAGTTCTTC. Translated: CASTHAGGVEQFF. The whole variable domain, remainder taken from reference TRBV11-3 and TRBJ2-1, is EAGVVQSPRYKIIEKKQPVAFWCNPISGHNTLYWYLQNLGQGPELLIRYENEEAVDDSQLPKDRFSAERLKGVDSTLKIQPAELGDSAVYLCASTHAGGVEQFFGPGTRLTVL.